This T cell receptor beta chain was captured by sequencing in a study of blood T cell repertoires in COVID-19. Study-wide background: Researchers got acute and convalescent COVID-19 samples from the United States, Italy and Spain. T cells, B-cell-depleted T cells, or PBMCs supplied cDNA or gDNA.

Trimming stripped 0 bases from V and 3 bases from J, with 12 bases between. CDR1 SGHVS and CDR2 FNYEAQ come from the germline V gene. The length of the CDR3 is 15 residues. In the authors' workflow: Counts of nucleated cells, estimated from reference gene primer amplification, were obtained. Data came from immunoSEQ multiplex PCR; TCRdb stores just in-frame clones and leaves some out. V and J calls and clone size are copied from that table; D and trimming were computed from the DNA. The sample shows approximately 100,000 clones, roughly 82% of them seen only once. This chain connects TRBV7-6 to TRBJ2-7; D is perhaps TRBD2 (7 bases). This TCR was sampled from a woman aged 80 or over with active or convalescent COVID-19. The sample was peripheral blood. This CDR3 reads CASSLAGGEYYEQYF. In nucleotides, the CDR3 is TGTGCCAGCAGCTTAGCAGGGGGGGAATACTACGAGCAGTACTTC.